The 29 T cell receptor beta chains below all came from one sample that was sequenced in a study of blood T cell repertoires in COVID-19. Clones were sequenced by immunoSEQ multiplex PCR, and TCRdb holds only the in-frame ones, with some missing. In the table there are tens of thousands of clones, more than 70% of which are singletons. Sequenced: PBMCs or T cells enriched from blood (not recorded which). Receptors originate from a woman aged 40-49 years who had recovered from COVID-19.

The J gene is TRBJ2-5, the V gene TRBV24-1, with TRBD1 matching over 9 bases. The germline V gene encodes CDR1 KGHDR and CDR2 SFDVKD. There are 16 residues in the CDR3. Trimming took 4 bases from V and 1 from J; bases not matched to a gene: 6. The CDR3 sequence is CATSEAGTGIQETQYF. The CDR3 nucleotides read TGTGCCACCAGTGAGGCGGGGACAGGGATCCAAGAGACCCAGTACTTC.

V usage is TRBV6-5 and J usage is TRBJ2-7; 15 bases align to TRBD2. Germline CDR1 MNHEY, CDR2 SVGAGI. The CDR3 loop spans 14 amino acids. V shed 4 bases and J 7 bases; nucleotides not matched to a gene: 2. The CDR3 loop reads CASSWTSGGGEQYF. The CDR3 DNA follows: TGTGCCAGCAGTTGGACTAGCGGGGGGGGAGAGCAGTACTTC.

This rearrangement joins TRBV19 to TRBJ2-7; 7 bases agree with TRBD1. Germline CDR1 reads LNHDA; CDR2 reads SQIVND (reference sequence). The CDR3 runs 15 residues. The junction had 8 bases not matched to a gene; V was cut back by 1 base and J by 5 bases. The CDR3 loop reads CASSIGTGFIDEQYF. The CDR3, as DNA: TGTGCCAGTAGTATAGGGACAGGTTTTATCGACGAGCAGTACTTC.

The CDR3 sequence: CASSLLPGGSDTDTQYF. The CDR3 DNA reads as TGTGCCAGCAGCTTACTACCAGGGGGTTCTGACACAGATACGCAGTATTTT. The rearrangement uses TRBV11-3 and TRBJ2-3, with 7 bases aligning to TRBD1. The CDR3 extends over 17 amino acids. V lost 2 bases and J lost 2; bases outside the gene matches: 10. Germline CDR1 SGHNT, CDR2 YENEEA.

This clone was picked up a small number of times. CDR3 amino acids: CASSARGRGGTQYF. DNA of the CDR3: TGTGCCAGCAGCGCCCGGGGCCGGGGAGGGACCCAGTACTTC. The rearrangement links TRBV5-8 to TRBJ2-5, with TRBD2 as a possible D gene (6 bases). CDR3 size: 14 residues. V gave up 4 bases and J gave up 7 bases, with 17 bases separating them. Germline CDR1 and CDR2: SGHTS and YDEGEE.

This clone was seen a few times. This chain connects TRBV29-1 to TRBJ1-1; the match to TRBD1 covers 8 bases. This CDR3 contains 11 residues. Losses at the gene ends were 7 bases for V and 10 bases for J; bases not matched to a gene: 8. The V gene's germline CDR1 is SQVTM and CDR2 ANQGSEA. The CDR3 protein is CSAFGQGRAFF. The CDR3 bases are TGCAGCGCCTTCGGACAGGGCAGAGCTTTCTTT.

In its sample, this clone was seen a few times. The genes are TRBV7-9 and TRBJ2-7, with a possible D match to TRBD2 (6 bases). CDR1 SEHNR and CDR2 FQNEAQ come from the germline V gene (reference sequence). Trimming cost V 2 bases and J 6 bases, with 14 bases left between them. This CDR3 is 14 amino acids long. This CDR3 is CASSLTSSTFEQYF. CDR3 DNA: TGTGCCAGCAGCTTAACTAGCTCTACTTTCGAGCAGTACTTC.

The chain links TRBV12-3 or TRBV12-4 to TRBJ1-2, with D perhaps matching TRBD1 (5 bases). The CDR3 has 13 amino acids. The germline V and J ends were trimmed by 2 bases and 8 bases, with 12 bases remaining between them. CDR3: CASSLIGAGGYTF. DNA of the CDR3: TGTGCCAGCAGTTTAATTGGGGCTGGCGGCTACACCTTC.

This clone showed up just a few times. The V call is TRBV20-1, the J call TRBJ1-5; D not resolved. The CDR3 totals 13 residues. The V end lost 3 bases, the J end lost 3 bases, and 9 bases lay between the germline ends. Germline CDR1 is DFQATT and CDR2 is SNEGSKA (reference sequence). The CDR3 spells CSASGPSNQPQHF. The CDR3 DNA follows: TGCAGTGCTAGTGGGCCCTCCAATCAGCCCCAGCATTTT.

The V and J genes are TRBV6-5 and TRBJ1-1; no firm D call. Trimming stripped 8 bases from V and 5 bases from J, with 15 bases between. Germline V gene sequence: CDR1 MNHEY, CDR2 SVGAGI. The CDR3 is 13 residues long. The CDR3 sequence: CASPIGRNTEAFF. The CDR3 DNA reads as TGTGCCAGCCCTATTGGGAGGAATACTGAAGCTTTCTTT.

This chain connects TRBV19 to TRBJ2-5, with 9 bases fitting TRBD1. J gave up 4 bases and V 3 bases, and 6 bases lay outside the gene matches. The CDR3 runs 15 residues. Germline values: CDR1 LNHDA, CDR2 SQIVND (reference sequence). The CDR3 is CASSINRGPGETQYF. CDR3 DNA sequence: TGTGCCAGTAGTATCAACAGGGGGCCGGGAGAGACCCAGTACTTC.

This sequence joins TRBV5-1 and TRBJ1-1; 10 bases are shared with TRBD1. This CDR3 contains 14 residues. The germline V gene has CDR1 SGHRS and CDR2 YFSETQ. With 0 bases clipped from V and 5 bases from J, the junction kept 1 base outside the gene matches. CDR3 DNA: TGCGCCAGCAGCTTGGGACAGGGGGCAACTGAAGCTTTCTTT. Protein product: CASSLGQGATEAFF.

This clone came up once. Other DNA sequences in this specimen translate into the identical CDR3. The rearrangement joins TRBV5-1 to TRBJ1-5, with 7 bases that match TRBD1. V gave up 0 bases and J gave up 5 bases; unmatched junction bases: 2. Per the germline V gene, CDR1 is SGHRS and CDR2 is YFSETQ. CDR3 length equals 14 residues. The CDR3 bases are TGCGCCAGCAGCTTGGGACAGGGAGATCAGCCCCAGCATTTT. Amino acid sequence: CASSLGQGDQPQHF. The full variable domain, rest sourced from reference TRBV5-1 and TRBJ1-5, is KAGVTQTPRYLIKTRGQQVTLSCSPISGHRSVSWYQQTPGQGLQFLFEYFSETQRNKGNFPGRFSGRQFSNSRSEMNVSTLELGDSALYLCASSLGQGDQPQHFGDGTRLSIL.

CDR3 amino acids: CSASSSLGGGNQPQHF. CDR3 in DNA: TGCAGTGCTAGTAGCTCGTTGGGAGGAGGCAATCAGCCCCAGCATTTT. The chain is built from TRBV20-1 and TRBJ1-5; D not certain. V was clipped by 3 bases and J by 2 bases, with 17 bases between them. This CDR3 region has 16 residues. Looked up from germline, CDR1 is DFQATT and CDR2 is SNEGSKA (reference sequence).

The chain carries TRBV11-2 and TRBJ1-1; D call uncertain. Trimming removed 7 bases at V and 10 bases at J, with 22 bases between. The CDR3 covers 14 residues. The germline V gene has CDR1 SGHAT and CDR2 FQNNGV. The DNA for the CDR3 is TGTGCCAGCAACCTACAAAACTGGGCGGAGGCAGCTTTCTTT. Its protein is CASNLQNWAEAAFF.

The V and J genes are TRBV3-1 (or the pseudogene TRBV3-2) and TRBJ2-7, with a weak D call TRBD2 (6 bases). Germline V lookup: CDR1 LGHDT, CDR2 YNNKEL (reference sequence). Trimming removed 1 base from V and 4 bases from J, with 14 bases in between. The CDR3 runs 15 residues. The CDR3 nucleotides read TGTGCCAGCAGCCAAGTTTCAGGAGGGGTATACGAGCAGTACTTC. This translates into CASSQVSGGVYEQYF.

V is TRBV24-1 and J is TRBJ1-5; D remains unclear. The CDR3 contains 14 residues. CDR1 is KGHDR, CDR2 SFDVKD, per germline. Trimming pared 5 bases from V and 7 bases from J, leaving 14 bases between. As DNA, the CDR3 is TGTGCCACCAGTGCCGGGAAGACGTCCCAGCCCCAGCATTTT. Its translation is CATSAGKTSQPQHF.

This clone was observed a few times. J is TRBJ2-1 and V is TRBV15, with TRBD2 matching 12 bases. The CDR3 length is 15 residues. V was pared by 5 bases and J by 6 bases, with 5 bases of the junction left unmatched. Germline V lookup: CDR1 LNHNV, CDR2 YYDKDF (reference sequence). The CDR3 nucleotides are TGTGCCACCAGCCCCTCTAGCGGGGGGGCCAATGAGCAGTTCTTC. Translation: CATSPSSGGANEQFF.

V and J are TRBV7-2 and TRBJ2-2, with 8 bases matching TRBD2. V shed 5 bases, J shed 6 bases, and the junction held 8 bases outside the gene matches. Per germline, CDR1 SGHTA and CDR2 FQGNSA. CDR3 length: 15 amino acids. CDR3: CASSPGTSLPGELFF. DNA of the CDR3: TGTGCCAGCAGCCCCGGGACTAGTCTACCCGGGGAGCTGTTTTTT.

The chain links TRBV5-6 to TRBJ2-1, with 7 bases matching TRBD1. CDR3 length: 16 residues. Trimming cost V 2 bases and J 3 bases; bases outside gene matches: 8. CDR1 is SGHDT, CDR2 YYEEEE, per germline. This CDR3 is CASSFPDRVFYNEQFF. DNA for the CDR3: TGTGCCAGCAGCTTCCCAGACAGGGTTTTCTACAATGAGCAGTTCTTC. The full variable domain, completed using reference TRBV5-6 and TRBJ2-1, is DAGVTQSPTHLIKTRGQQVTLRCSPKSGHDTVSWYQQALGQGPQFIFQYYEEEERQRGNFPDRFSGHQFPNYSSELNVNALLLGDSALYLCASSFPDRVFYNEQFFGPGTRLTVL.

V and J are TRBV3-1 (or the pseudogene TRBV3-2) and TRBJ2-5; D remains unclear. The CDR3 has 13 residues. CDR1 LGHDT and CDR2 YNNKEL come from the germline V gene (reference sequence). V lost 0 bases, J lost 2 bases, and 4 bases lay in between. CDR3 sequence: CASSQDIQETQYF. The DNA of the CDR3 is TGTGCCAGCAGCCAAGATATACAAGAGACCCAGTACTTC.

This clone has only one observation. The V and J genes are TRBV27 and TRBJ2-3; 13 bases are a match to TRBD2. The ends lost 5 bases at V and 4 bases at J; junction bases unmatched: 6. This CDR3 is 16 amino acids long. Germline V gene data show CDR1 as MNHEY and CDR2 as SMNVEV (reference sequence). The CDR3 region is CASSPRTSGGADTQYF. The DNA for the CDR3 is TGTGCCAGCAGTCCAAGGACTAGCGGGGGAGCAGATACGCAGTATTTT.

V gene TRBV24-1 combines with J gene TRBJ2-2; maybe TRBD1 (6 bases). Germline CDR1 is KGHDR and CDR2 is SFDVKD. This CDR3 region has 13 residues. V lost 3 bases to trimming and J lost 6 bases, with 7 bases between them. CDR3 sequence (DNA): TGTGCCACCAGTGATCCAGGGGCCGGGGAGCTGTTTTTT. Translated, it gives CATSDPGAGELFF.

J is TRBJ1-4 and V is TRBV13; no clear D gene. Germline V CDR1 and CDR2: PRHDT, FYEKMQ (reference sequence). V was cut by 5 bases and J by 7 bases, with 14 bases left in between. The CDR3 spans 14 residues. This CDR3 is CASSLGVRAEKLFF. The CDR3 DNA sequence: TGTGCCAGCAGCCTCGGAGTGCGAGCTGAAAAACTGTTTTTT. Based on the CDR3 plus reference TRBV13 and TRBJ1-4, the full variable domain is AAGVIQSPRHLIKEKRETATLKCYPIPRHDTVYWYQQGPGQDPQFLISFYEKMQSDKGSIPDRFSAQQFSDYHSELNMSSLELGDSALYFCASSLGVRAEKLFFGSGTQLSVL.

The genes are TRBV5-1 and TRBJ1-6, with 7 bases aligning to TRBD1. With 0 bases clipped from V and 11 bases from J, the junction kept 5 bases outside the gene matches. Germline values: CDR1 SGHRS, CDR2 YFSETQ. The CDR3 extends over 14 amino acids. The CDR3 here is CASSLEGAGPPLHF. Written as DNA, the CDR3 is TGCGCCAGCAGCTTGGAGGGGGCCGGGCCACCCCTCCACTTT.

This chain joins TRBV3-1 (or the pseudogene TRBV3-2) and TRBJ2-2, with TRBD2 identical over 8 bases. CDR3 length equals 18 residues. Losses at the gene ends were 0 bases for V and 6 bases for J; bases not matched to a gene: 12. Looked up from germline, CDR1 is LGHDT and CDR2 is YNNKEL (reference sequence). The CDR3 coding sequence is TGTGCCAGCAGCCAAGAACCAGCGGGGGTTCCCGGTCCCGGGGAGCTGTTTTTT. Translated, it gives CASSQEPAGVPGPGELFF.

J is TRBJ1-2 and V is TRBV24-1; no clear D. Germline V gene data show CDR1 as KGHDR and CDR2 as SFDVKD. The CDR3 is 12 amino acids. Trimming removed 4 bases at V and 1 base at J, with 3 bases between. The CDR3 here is CATSERNYGYTF. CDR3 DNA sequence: TGTGCCACCAGTGAGCGTAACTATGGCTACACCTTC.

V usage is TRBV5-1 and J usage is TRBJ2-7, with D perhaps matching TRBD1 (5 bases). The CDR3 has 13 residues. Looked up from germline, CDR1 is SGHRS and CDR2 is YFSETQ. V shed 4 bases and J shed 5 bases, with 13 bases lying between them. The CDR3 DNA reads TGCGCCAGCAGCCCAACACAGGTTAACGAGCAGTACTTC. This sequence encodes CASSPTQVNEQYF.

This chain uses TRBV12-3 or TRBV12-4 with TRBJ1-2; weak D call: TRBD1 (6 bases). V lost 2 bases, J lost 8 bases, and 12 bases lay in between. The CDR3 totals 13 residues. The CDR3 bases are TGTGCCAGCAGTTTACTGGGGGCACACGGCTACACCTTC. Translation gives CASSLLGAHGYTF.